The present TCR beta chain was sequenced within a study of blood T cell repertoires in COVID-19. This CDR3 has 15 residues. With 3 bases clipped from V and 5 bases from J, the junction kept 10 bases outside the gene matches. Germline V gene lookup returns CDR1 KGHSH and CDR2 LQKENI. Only in-frame clones appear in the TCRdb table, and some are missing; sequencing was by immunoSEQ multiplex PCR. The data contain nearly 200,000 clones, almost 85% of them singletons. Sequenced sample: peripheral blood. V and J are TRBV18 and TRBJ2-7; 7 bases map to TRBD2. This receptor was obtained from a woman in her 70s with active or convalescent COVID-19. As DNA, the CDR3 is TGTGCCAGCTCACCGGGTTGGGGGAGGGTCAACGAGCAGTACTTC. Translated, it gives CASSPGWGRVNEQYF.